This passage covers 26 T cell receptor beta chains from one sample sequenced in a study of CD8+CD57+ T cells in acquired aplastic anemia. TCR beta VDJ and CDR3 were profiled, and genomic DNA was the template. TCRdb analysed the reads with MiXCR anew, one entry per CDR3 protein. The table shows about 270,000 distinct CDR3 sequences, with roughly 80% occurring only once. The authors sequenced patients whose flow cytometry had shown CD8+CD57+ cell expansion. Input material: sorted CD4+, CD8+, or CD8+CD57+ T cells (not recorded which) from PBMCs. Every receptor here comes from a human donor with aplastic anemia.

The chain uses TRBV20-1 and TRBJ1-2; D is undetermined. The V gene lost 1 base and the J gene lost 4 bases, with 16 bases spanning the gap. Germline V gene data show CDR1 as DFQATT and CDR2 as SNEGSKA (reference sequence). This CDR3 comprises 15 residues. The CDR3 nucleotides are TGCAGTGCTAGAGGTGGCAGGATATCGGGCTATGGCTACACCTTC. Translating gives CSARGGRISGYGYTF.

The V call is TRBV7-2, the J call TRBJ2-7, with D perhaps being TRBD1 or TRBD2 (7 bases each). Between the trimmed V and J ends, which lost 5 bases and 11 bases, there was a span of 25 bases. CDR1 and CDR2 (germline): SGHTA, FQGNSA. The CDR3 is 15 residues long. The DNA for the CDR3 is TGTGCCAGCAGCCCTGGGGAGGGGGCCTGCTACAATGAGTACGTC. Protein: CASSPGEGACYNEYV.

The CDR3 sequence is CASSFPDGRPSPLHF. Written as DNA, the CDR3 is TGTGCCAGTAGTTTTCCGGACGGACGACCATCACCCCTCCACTTT. V gene TRBV19 combines with J gene TRBJ1-6; D call uncertain. With 5 bases removed from V and 10 bases from J, the gap between germline ends came to 18 bases. The CDR3 consists of 15 residues. Germline lookup yields CDR1 LNHDA and CDR2 SQIVND (reference sequence). The variable domain in full, with the rest retrieved from reference TRBV19 and TRBJ1-6, is DGGITQSPKYLFRKEGQNVTLSCEQNLNHDAMYWYRQDPGQGLRLIYYSQIVNDFQKGDIAEGYSVSREKKESFPLTVTSAQKNPTAFYLCASSFPDGRPSPLHFGNGTRLTVT.

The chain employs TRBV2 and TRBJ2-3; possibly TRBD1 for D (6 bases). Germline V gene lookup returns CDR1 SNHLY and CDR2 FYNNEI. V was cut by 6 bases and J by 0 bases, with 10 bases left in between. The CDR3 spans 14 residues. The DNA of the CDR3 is TGTGCCAGCAGCACAGGGTGGAGCACAGATACGCAGTATTTT. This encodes CASSTGWSTDTQYF. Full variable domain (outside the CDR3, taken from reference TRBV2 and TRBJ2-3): EPEVTQTPSHQVTQMGQEVILRCVPISNHLYFYWYRQILGQKVEFLVSFYNNEISEKSEIFDDQFSVERPDGSNFTLKIRSTKLEDSAMYFCASSTGWSTDTQYFGPGTRLTVL.

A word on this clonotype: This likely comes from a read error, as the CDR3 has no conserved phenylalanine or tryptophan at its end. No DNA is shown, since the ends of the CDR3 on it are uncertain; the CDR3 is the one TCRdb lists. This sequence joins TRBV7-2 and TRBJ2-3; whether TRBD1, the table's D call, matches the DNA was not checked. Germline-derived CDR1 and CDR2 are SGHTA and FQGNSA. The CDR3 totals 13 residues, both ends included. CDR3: CASGEGQLDPSTD.

In DNA, the CDR3 is TGCAGTGCTAGATCTAACTATGGCTACACCTTC. It translates to CSARSNYGYTF. This sequence joins TRBV20-1 and TRBJ1-2, with no clear D. The V gene lost 2 bases and the J gene lost 0 bases, with 1 base spanning the gap. The CDR3 is made up of 11 amino acids. Germline V gene sequence: CDR1 DFQATT, CDR2 SNEGSKA (reference sequence).

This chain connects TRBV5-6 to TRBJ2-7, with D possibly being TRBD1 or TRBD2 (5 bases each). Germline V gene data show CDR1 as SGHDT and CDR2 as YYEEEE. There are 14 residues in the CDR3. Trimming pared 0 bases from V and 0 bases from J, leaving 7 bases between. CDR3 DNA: TGTGCCAGCAGCTTGGGGGGGTTCTCCTACGAGCAGTACTTC. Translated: CASSLGGFSYEQYF.

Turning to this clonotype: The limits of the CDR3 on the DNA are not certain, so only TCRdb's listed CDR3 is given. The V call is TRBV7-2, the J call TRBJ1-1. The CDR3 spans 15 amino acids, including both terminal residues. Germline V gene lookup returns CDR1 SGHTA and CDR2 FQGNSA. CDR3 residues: CASSPSTSSTSGRFF.

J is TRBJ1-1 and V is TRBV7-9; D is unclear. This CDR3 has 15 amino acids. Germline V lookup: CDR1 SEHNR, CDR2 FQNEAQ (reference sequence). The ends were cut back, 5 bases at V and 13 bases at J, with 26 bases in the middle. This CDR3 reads CASSPDSGVDEQVFF. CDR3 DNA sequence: TGTGCCAGCAGCCCCGATAGCGGTGTCGATGAGCAGGTTTTCTTT.

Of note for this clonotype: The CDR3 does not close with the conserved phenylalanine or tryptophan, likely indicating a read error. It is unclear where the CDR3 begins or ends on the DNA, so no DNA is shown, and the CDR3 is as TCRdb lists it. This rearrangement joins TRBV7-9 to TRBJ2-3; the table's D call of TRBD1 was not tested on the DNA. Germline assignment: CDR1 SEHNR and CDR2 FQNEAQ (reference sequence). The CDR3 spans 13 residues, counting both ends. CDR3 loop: CASSFQGRGGRDE.

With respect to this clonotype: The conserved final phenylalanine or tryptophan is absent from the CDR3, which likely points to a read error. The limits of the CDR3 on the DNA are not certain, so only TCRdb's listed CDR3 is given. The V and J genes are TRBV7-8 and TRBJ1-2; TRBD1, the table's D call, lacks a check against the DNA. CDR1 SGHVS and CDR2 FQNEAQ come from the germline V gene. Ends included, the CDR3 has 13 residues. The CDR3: CASSQGGGNGQAE.

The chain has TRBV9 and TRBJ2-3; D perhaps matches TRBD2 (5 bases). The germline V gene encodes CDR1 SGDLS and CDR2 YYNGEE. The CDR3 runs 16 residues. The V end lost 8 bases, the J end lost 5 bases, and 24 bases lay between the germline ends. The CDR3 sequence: CASSPLGPRVGDTQYF. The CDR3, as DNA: TGTGCCAGTAGCCCACTTGGGCCGAGGGTTGGAGATACGCAGTATTTT.

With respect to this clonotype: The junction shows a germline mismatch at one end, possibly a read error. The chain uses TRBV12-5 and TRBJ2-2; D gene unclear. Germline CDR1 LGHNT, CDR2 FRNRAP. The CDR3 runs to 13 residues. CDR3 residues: CASKVGNTGELFF. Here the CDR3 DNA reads TGTGCTAGTAAGGTGGGAAACACTGGGGAGCTGTTTTTT.

The CDR3 is CASSLSDRGYGYTF. CDR3 in DNA: TGTGCCAGCAGTCTATCGGACAGGGGATATGGCTACACCTTC. This chain joins TRBV7-9 and TRBJ1-2; 9 positions agree with TRBD1. This CDR3 comprises 14 residues. The junction had 7 bases not matched to a gene; V was cut back by 6 bases and J by 5 bases. CDR1 and CDR2 (germline): SEHNR, FQNEAQ (reference sequence).

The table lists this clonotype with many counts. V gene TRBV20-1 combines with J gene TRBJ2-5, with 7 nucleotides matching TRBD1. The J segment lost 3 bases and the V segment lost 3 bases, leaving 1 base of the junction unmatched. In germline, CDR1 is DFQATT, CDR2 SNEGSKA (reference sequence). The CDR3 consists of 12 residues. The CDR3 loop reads CSASDREETQYF. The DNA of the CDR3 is TGCAGTGCTAGTGACAGGGAAGAGACCCAGTACTTC.

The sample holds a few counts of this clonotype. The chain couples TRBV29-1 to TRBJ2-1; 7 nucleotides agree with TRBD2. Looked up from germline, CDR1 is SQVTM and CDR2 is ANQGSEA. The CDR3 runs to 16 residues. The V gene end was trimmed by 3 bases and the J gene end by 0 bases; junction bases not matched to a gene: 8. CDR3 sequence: CSVEGWRLASYNEQFF. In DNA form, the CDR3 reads TGCAGCGTTGAGGGTTGGAGACTAGCCTCCTACAATGAGCAGTTCTTC.

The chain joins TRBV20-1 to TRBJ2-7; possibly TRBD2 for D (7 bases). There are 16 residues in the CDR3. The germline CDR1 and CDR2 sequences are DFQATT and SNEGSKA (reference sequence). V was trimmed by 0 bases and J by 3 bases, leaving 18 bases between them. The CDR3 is CSARDKDKGGGYEQYF. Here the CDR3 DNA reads TGCAGTGCTAGAGACAAAGACAAGGGAGGGGGCTACGAGCAGTACTTC.

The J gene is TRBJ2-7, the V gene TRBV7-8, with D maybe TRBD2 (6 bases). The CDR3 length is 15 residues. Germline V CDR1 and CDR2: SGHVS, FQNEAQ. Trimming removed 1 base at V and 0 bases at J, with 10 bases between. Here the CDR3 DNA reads TGTGCCAGCAGCTTAGGGCCGGGGGTCTCCTACGAGCAGTACTTC. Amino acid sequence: CASSLGPGVSYEQYF.

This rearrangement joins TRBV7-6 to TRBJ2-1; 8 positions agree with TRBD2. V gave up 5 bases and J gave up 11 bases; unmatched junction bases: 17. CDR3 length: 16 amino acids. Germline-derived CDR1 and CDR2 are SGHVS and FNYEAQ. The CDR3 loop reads CASSESRGGFVTQQFF. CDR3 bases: TGTGCCAGCAGCGAATCCCGCGGGGGGTTTGTGACTCAGCAGTTCTTC.

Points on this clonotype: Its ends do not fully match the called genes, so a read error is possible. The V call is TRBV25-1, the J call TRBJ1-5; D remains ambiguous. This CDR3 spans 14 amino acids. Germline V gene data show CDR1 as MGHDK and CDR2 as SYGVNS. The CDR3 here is CASSRAASNQPQYF. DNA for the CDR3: TGTGCCAGCAGTAGGGCAGCTAGCAATCAGCCCCAGTATTTC.

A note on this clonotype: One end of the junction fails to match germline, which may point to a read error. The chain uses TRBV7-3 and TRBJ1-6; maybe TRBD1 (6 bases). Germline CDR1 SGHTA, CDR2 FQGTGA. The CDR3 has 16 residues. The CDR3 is CASSPQGLGSNSPLHF. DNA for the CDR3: TGCGCCAGCAGCCCACAGGGCTTGGGATCTAATTCACCCCTCCACTTT.

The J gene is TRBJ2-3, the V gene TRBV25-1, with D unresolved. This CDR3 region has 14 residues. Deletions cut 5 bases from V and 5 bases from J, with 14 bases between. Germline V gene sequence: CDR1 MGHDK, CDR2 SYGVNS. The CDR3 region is CASSTGHNKDTQYF. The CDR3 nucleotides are TGTGCCAGCAGTACCGGCCACAACAAAGATACGCAGTATTTT.

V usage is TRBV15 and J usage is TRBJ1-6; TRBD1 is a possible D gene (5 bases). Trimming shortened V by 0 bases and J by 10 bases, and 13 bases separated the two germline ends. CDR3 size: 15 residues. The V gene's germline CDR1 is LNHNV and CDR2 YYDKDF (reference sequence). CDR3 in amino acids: CATSREGRVGSPLHF. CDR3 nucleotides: TGTGCCACCAGCAGAGAGGGCAGGGTTGGATCACCCCTCCACTTT. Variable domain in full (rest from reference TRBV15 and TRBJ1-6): DAMVIQNPRYQVTQFGKPVTLSCSQTLNHNVMYWYQQKSSQAPKLLFHYYDKDFNNEADTPDNFQSRRPNTSFCFLDIRSPGLGDTAMYLCATSREGRVGSPLHFGNGTRLTVT.

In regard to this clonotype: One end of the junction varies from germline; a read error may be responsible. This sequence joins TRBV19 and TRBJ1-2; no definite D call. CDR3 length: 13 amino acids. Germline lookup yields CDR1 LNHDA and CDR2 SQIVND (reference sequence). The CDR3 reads CASSEFLAGGYNF. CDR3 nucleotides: TGCGCCAGCAGCGAATTCCTTGCCGGTGGCTACAACTTC.

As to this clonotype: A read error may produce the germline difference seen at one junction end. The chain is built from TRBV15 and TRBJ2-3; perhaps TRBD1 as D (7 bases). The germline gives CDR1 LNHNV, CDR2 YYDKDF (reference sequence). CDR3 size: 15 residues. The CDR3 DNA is TGTGCCAGCAGCGGAGGGAGACAGGGCACGGATACGCAGTATTTT. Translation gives CASSGGRQGTDTQYF.

CDR3: CATSGGGPASEQYF. CDR3 nucleotides: TGTGCCACCAGCGGCGGGGGCCCAGCCTCCGAGCAGTACTTC. V and J are TRBV15 and TRBJ2-7; TRBD2 is a possible D gene (7 bases). CDR3 length: 14 amino acids. With 5 bases removed from V and 6 bases from J, the gap between germline ends came to 17 bases. Germline V gene sequence: CDR1 LNHNV, CDR2 YYDKDF (reference sequence). Looking up the rest from reference TRBV15 and TRBJ2-7 gives the full variable domain: DAMVIQNPRYQVTQFGKPVTLSCSQTLNHNVMYWYQQKSSQAPKLLFHYYDKDFNNEADTPDNFQSRRPNTSFCFLDIRSPGLGDTAMYLCATSGGGPASEQYFGPGTRLTVT.